A selection of T cell receptor beta chains follows, all from one sample in a study of blood T cell repertoires in COVID-19. Profiled with immunoSEQ multiplex PCR; TCRdb holds only in-frame clones, not every one. Here the sample spans 310,000 or so clones, 85% to 90% being singletons. Material for sequencing was PBMCs or T cells enriched from blood (not recorded which). The receptor source for this set is a woman between 18 and 30 years old with acute COVID-19. The CDR3 runs from the conserved cysteine through the conserved F or W. A D gene is named only where the DNA matches it firmly. Only part of the rows carry a size: once, few, many, or a class if the clone is expanded.

J: TRBJ2-7
V: TRBV6-4
D: .
size: .
DNA: TGTGCCAGCAGTGACTCTGAAGCTAGCGAGCAGTACTTC
CDR3: CASSDSEASEQYF

J: TRBJ2-7
V: TRBV2
D: TRBD1
size: .
DNA: TGTGCCAGCAAAGGGACAGTCTACGAGCAGTACTTC
CDR3: CASKGTVYEQYF

J: TRBJ2-7
V: TRBV2
D: .
size: once
DNA: TGTGCCAGCAGTAGCAGGGGATTCTACGAGCAGTACTTC
CDR3: CASSSRGFYEQYF

J: TRBJ2-1
V: TRBV29-1
D: .
size: .
DNA: TGCAGCGTTGTCCGCGGGACTGTTAATGAGCAGTTCTTC
CDR3: CSVVRGTVNEQFF

J: TRBJ1-4
V: TRBV28
D: TRBD1
size: .
DNA: TGTGCCAGCAAACAGGGGGGAGGTGAAAAACTGTTTTTT
CDR3: CASKQGGGEKLFF

J: TRBJ1-2
V: TRBV15
D: TRBD1
size: .
DNA: TGTGCCACCAGCAGAACAATACAGGGGCCCTATGGCTACACCTTC
CDR3: CATSRTIQGPYGYTF

J: TRBJ1-6
V: TRBV25-1
D: .
size: .
DNA: TGTGCCAGCAGTGAATACACAGCATTATCTTCACCCCTCCACTTT
CDR3: CASSEYTALSSPLHF

J: TRBJ2-3
V: TRBV6-5
D: TRBD2
size: .
DNA: TGTGCCAGCAGTTACTCAGCTAGCGGGAGGGACGATACGCAGTATTTT
CDR3: CASSYSASGRDDTQYF

J: TRBJ2-3
V: TRBV7-6
D: TRBD1
size: .
DNA: TGTGCCAGCAGCTTAGCGATCGGCAGGGGGCGCGGGGGCACAGATACGCAGTATTTT
CDR3: CASSLAIGRGRGGTDTQYF

J: TRBJ2-3
V: TRBV28
D: .
size: .
DNA: TGTGCCAGCAGTAACAAGCGGGCAAATACGCAGTATTTT
CDR3: CASSNKRANTQYF

J: TRBJ2-3
V: TRBV14
D: TRBD2
size: .
DNA: TGTGCCAGCAGCCGGAGGTCAGCGGGGCATTTAGATACGCAGTATTTT
CDR3: CASSRRSAGHLDTQYF

J: TRBJ1-1
V: TRBV18
D: .
size: .
DNA: TGTGCCAGCTCACCACTGGAGAAGAACACTGAAGCTTTCTTT
CDR3: CASSPLEKNTEAFF

J: TRBJ1-4
V: TRBV4-1
D: .
size: .
DNA: TGCGCCAGCAGCCAAGGCCGTGGGGGCTCCGAGCATGAAAAACTGTTTTTT
CDR3: CASSQGRGGSEHEKLFF

J: TRBJ2-2
V: TRBV11-3
D: TRBD2
size: .
DNA: TGTGCCAGCAGCCGGGGGGAACGGGCAAACGACGGGGAGCTGTTTTTT
CDR3: CASSRGERANDGELFF

J: TRBJ2-7
V: TRBV2
D: .
size: .
DNA: TGTGCCAGCAGTGGGACTGAGGCCTACGAGCAGTACTTC
CDR3: CASSGTEAYEQYF

J: TRBJ2-5
V: TRBV30
D: .
size: once
DNA: TGTGCCTGGGCCTCGGGTTTCCAAGAGACCCAGTACTTC
CDR3: CAWASGFQETQYF

J: TRBJ2-4
V: TRBV3-1/TRBV3-2
D: .
size: .
DNA: TGTGCCAGCAGCCAAGTTTTTAGGAGCCCCACTTTGGCCAAAAACATTCAGTACTTC
CDR3: CASSQVFRSPTLAKNIQYF

J: TRBJ2-1
V: TRBV4-1
D: .
size: few
DNA: TGCGCCAGCAGCCAAGATAAGCTCCATTCTATCAATGAGCAGTTCTTC
CDR3: CASSQDKLHSINEQFF

J: TRBJ1-3
V: TRBV18
D: .
size: .
DNA: TGTGCCAGCTCAGGGGGCGCTGGAAACACCATATATTTT
CDR3: CASSGGAGNTIYF

J: TRBJ2-2
V: TRBV20-1
D: TRBD2
size: .
DNA: TGCAGTGCTAGTTCGCTAGCGGGAGGCCATACCTTGGGCGGGGAGCTGTTTTTT
CDR3: CSASSLAGGHTLGGELFF

J: TRBJ2-2
V: TRBV6-5
D: .
size: .
DNA: TGTGCCAGCAGTTACGATCAGCGGAGAACCGGGGAGCTGTTTTTT
CDR3: CASSYDQRRTGELFF

J: TRBJ1-5
V: TRBV6-2/TRBV6-3
D: .
size: .
DNA: TGTGCCAGCAGTTACCCCCGGGTAATGCCCCAGCATTTT
CDR3: CASSYPRVMPQHF

J: TRBJ2-3
V: TRBV27
D: .
size: .
DNA: TGTGCCAGCAGTCCACGCCCAGAGGGCTTCACAGATACGCAGTATTTT
CDR3: CASSPRPEGFTDTQYF